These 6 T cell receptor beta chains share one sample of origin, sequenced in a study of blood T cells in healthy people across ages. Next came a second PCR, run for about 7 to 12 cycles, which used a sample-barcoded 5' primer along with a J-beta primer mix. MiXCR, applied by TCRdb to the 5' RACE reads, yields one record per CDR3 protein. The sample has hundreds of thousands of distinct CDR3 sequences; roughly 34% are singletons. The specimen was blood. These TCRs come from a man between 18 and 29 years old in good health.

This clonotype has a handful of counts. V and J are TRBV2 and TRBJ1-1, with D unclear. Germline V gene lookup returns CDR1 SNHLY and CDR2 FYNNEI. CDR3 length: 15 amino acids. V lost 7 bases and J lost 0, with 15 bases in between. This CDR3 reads CASTPKIGMNTEAFF. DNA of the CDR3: TGTGCCAGCACCCCCAAGATAGGCATGAACACTGAAGCTTTCTTT.

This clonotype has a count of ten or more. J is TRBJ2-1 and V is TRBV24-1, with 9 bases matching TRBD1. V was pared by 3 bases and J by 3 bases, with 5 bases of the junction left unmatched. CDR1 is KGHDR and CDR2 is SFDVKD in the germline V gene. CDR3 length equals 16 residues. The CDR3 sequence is CATSDGGQGIYNEQFF. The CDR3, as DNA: TGTGCCACCAGTGATGGGGGACAGGGAATCTACAATGAGCAGTTCTTC.

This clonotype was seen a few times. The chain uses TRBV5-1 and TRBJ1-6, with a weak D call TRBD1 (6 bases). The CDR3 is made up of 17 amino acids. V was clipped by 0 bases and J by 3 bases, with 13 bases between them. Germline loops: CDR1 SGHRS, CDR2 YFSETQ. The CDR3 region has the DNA TGCGCCAGCAGCTTGGTCGGGGGGCAGAGCTATAATTCACCCCTCCACTTT. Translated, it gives CASSLVGGQSYNSPLHF.

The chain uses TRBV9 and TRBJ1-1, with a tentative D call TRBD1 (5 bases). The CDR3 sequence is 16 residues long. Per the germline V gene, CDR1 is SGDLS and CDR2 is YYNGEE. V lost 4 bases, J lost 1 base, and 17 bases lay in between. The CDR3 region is CASSPTDRSGNTEAFF. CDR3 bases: TGTGCCAGCAGCCCTACCGACAGAAGTGGGAACACTGAAGCTTTCTTT.

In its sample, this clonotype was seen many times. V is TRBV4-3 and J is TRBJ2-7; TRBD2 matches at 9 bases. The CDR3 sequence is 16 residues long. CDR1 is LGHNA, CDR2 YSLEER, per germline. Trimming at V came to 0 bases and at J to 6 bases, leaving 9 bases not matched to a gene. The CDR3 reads CASSQEGRGGLSEQYF. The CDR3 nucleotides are TGCGCCAGCAGCCAAGAAGGGCGGGGGGGATTATCCGAGCAGTACTTC.

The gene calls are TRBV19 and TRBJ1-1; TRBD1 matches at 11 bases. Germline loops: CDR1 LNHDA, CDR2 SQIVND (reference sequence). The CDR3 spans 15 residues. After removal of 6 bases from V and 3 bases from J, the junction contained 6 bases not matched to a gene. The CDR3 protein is CASSSGTGGYTEAFF. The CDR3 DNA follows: TGTGCCAGTAGCTCCGGGACAGGGGGATACACTGAAGCTTTCTTT.